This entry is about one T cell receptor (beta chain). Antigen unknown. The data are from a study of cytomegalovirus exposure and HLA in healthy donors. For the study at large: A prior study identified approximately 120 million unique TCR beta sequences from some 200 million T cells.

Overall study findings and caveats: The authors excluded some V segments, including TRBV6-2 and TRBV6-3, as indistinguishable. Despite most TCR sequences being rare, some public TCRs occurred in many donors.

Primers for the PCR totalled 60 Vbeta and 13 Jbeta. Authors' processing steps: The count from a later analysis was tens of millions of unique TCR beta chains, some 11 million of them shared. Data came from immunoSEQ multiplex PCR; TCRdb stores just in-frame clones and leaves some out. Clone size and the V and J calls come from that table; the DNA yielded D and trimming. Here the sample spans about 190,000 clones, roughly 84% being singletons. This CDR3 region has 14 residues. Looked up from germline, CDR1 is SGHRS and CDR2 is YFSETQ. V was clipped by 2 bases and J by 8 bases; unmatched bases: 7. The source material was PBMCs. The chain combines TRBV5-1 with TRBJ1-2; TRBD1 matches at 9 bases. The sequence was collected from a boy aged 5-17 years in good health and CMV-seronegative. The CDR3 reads CASSFDRGANGYTF. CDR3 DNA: TGCGCCAGCAGCTTTGACAGGGGGGCGAACGGCTACACCTTC. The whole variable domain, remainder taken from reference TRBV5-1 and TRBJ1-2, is KAGVTQTPRYLIKTRGQQVTLSCSPISGHRSVSWYQQTPGQGLQFLFEYFSETQRNKGNFPGRFSGRQFSNSRSEMNVSTLELGDSALYLCASSFDRGANGYTFGSGTRLTVV.